The 2 T cell receptor beta chains given below trace back to one sample, sequenced in a study of T cell responses to AZD1222 COVID-19 vaccine. This table comes from immunoSEQ multiplex PCR, and its TCRdb copy is limited to in-frame clones, with some not included. The top ten clones hold approximately 1.6% of a sample with 150,000 to 200,000 clones, approximately 89% of them seen once. The sequenced sample was peripheral blood, obtained 28 days after the second AZD1222 dose. The receptors were gathered from an adult who received the AZD1222 COVID-19 vaccine.

The chain recombines TRBV15 with TRBJ1-2; no definite D call. Germline V CDR1 and CDR2: LNHNV, YYDKDF (reference sequence). This CDR3 is 13 amino acids long. With 5 bases removed from V and 8 bases from J, the gap between germline ends came to 15 bases. The CDR3 sequence is CATSSPQHGGYTF. CDR3 sequence (DNA): TGTGCCACCAGCTCTCCTCAACACGGCGGCTACACCTTC.

The chain recombines TRBV7-9 with TRBJ1-5; D remains ambiguous. Germline V gene lookup returns CDR1 SEHNR and CDR2 FQNEAQ (reference sequence). CDR3 length: 12 residues. The V and J ends lost 5 bases and 2 bases respectively, with 4 bases between them. CDR3 DNA: TGTGCCAGCAGCCGTGGCAATCAGCCCCAGCATTTT. This codes for CASSRGNQPQHF.